One sample yielded the 15 T cell receptor beta chains listed below, sequenced in a study of human T cells and chemical hapten exposure. Time point here: healthy volunteer bleed at 2 weeks. Researchers extracted total RNA from unfractionated whole blood. TCRdb reprocessed the RACE reads with MiXCR, giving one entry per CDR3 protein. The data contain around 130,000 distinct CDR3 sequences, about 8.2% of them singletons. Sequenced input: whole blood. These receptors all come from a male donor in good health. Some clones in this sample may be carry-over from other donors' samples.

In this sample, this clonotype turned up a few times. The genes are TRBV7-9 and TRBJ2-3, with D perhaps TRBD2 (5 bases). The CDR3 length is 16 residues. V lost 2 bases and J lost 4, with 16 bases in between. Germline lookup yields CDR1 SEHNR and CDR2 FQNEAQ (reference sequence). CDR3 residues: CASSLTEAVPPDTQYF. In nucleotides, the CDR3 is TGTGCCAGCAGCTTAACGGAGGCGGTGCCCCCAGATACGCAGTATTTT.

The chain combines TRBV21-1 with TRBJ2-7. TRBV21-1 is labeled a pseudogene. The CDR3 loop spans 16 amino acids. CDR3 sequence (DNA): TGTGCCAGCAGCAAAGGAGGCTCACCCGAATCCTACGAGCAGTACTTC. This gives the protein CASSKGGSPESYEQYF.

This clonotype was counted a few times. The genes are TRBV7-9 and TRBJ2-1; 9 bases agree with TRBD1. The CDR3 totals 17 residues. V was clipped by 7 bases and J by 4 bases; unmatched bases: 14. Germline V lookup: CDR1 SEHNR, CDR2 FQNEAQ (reference sequence). CDR3 DNA: TGTGCCAGCAAGGACAGGGGAATAGGCCCTAATTACAATGAGCAGTTCTTC. It specifies CASKDRGIGPNYNEQFF.

This clonotype was detected ten times or more. J is TRBJ2-5 and V is TRBV3-1; 12 bases fit TRBD2. The germline gives CDR1 LGHDT, CDR2 YNNKEL (reference sequence). After removal of 4 bases from V and 7 bases from J, the junction contained 4 bases not matched to a gene. There are 14 residues in the CDR3. This CDR3 reads CASSPPTSGGTQYF. CDR3 sequence (DNA): TGTGCCAGCAGCCCACCGACTAGCGGGGGGACCCAGTACTTC.

This clonotype showed up just a few times. The chain combines TRBV7-8 with TRBJ1-6, with D unresolved. This CDR3 has 15 residues. V lost 6 bases and J lost 0, with 9 bases in between. In germline, CDR1 is SGHVS, CDR2 FQNEAQ. As DNA, the CDR3 is TGTGCCAGCAGAGAACAGAGCTCCTATAATTCACCCCTCCACTTT. It codes for CASREQSSYNSPLHF.

The gene calls are TRBV2 and TRBJ2-5; D is tentatively TRBD1 or TRBD2 (5 bases each). From germline, CDR1 is SNHLY and CDR2 FYNNEI. This CDR3 has 13 amino acids. With 8 bases removed from V and 1 base from J, the gap between germline ends came to 11 bases. In nucleotides, the CDR3 is TGTGCCAGCGTGTTTGGGGGCCAAGAGACCCAGTACTTC. Translating gives CASVFGGQETQYF.

This clonotype showed up many times. The V gene is TRBV11-2, the J gene TRBJ1-1, with D unclear. The CDR3 totals 17 residues. Germline V gives CDR1 SGHAT, CDR2 FQNNGV. The V end lost 5 bases, the J end lost 0 bases, and 19 bases lay between the germline ends. The CDR3 reads CASSPIGRLGMNTEAFF. CDR3 DNA: TGTGCCAGCAGCCCCATAGGGCGTCTGGGTATGAACACTGAAGCTTTCTTT.

The chain links TRBV7-2 to TRBJ2-5; 9 bases map to TRBD2. Per the germline V gene, CDR1 is SGHTA and CDR2 is FQGNSA. This CDR3 is 16 amino acids long. V shed 1 base and J 1 base; nucleotides not matched to a gene: 4. CDR3 protein: CASSLGGLAPQETQYF. CDR3 bases: TGTGCCAGCAGCTTAGGGGGACTAGCACCCCAAGAGACCCAGTACTTC.

This clonotype was seen a few times. The V and J genes are TRBV12-5 and TRBJ2-5, with no clear D. CDR1 LGHNT and CDR2 FRNRAP come from the germline V gene. The V and J ends lost 3 bases and 9 bases respectively, with 11 bases between them. This CDR3 has 12 amino acids. The CDR3 DNA follows: TGTGCTAGTGGTTTTTCCCCAGAAGCCCAGTACTTC. Translated: CASGFSPEAQYF.

The V gene is TRBV3-1, the J gene TRBJ2-7; the D is unclear. Germline lookup yields CDR1 LGHDT and CDR2 YNNKEL (reference sequence). The CDR3 has 13 residues. V was pared by 0 bases and J by 4 bases, with 7 bases between. This CDR3 is CASSQDFKYEQYF. The CDR3 DNA reads TGTGCCAGCAGCCAAGATTTCAAGTACGAGCAGTACTTC.

The sample holds many counts of this clonotype. The chain links TRBV5-4 to TRBJ2-3; no clear D. The V end lost 0 bases, the J end lost 6 bases, and 8 bases lay between the germline ends. The CDR3 consists of 13 residues. Germline CDR1 reads SGHNT; CDR2 reads YYREEE (reference sequence). The CDR3 protein is CASSLGPRDTQYF. The DNA of the CDR3 is TGTGCCAGCAGCTTGGGCCCCCGGGATACGCAGTATTTT. The entire variable domain, with the rest obtained from reference TRBV5-4 and TRBJ2-3, is as follows: ETGVTQSPTHLIKTRGQQVTLRCSSQSGHNTVSWYQQALGQGPQFIFQYYREEENGRGNFPPRFSGLQFPNYSSELNVNALELDDSALYLCASSLGPRDTQYFGPGTRLTVL.

Many counts were recorded for this clonotype. The chain uses TRBV6-4 and TRBJ2-5, with TRBD2 as a possible D gene (6 bases). The CDR3 consists of 13 residues. V was cut by 4 bases and J by 4 bases, with 10 bases left in between. The germline gives CDR1 MRHNA, CDR2 SNTAGT. The CDR3 here is CASSAEGGETQYF. The CDR3 coding sequence is TGTGCCAGCAGTGCGGAGGGTGGAGAGACCCAGTACTTC.

This clonotype appeared many times. This chain joins TRBV5-4 and TRBJ2-2; a weak D match, TRBD2 (5 bases). There are 14 residues in the CDR3. Germline V gene data show CDR1 as SGHNT and CDR2 as YYREEE (reference sequence). Deletions cut 0 bases from V and 4 bases from J, with 7 bases between. CDR3 region: CASSLAGITGELFF. The CDR3 DNA reads as TGTGCCAGCAGCTTGGCGGGGATCACCGGGGAGCTGTTTTTT.

This chain uses TRBV18 with TRBJ2-3, with D uncertain. Trimming pared 6 bases from V and 2 bases from J, leaving 15 bases between. The CDR3 contains 15 residues. The germline gives CDR1 KGHSH, CDR2 LQKENI. CDR3 residues: CASSADTYITDTQYF. The CDR3 nucleotides are TGTGCCAGCTCGGCAGACACCTATATCACAGATACGCAGTATTTT.

The chain joins TRBV5-1 to TRBJ2-7; 10 bases agree with TRBD2. The V gene's germline CDR1 is SGHRS and CDR2 YFSETQ. CDR3 size: 18 residues. Germline trimming cut 3 bases from V and 0 bases from J; bases unmatched to any gene: 12. The CDR3 nucleotides read TGCGCCAGCAGCTCGACCGTTTTACTAGCGGGACCCTCCTACGAGCAGTACTTC. Its translation: CASSSTVLLAGPSYEQYF.